A single sample gave rise to the 2 T cell receptor beta chains below, sequenced in a study of blood T cells in healthy people across ages (dated by TCRdb to between 2015 and 2016). The library was built by means of 5' RACE. Sequencer: Illumina HiSeq 2500. A second PCR of roughly 7 to 11 cycles was run with a J-beta primer mix and a sample-barcoded 5' primer. TCRdb reprocessed the public reads (quality trimming at Q25 with fastp, clone calling with MiXCR) and kept in-frame beta chains. Every distinct CDR3 protein forms one entry, paired with its most common genes and DNA. The sample table records 500,000 to 700,000 distinct CDR3 sequences; roughly 31% of these occur just once. The biggest ten clones account for 15% to 17% of the sample. The sequencing sample was made of blood. Receptor source: a woman older than 75 in good health.

This clonotype has a handful of counts. The V gene is TRBV4-2, the J gene TRBJ1-4; possibly TRBD1 for D (6 bases). The CDR3 runs 14 residues. Trimming stripped 1 base from V and 7 bases from J, with 10 bases between. The germline gives CDR1 LGHNA, CDR2 YNFKEQ. CDR3 in DNA: TGTGCCAGCAGCCAAGTCAGGGGCCCTGAAAAACTGTTTTTT. Protein sequence: CASSQVRGPEKLFF.

The V and J genes are TRBV7-2 and TRBJ2-3, with D perhaps matching TRBD2 (6 bases). The CDR3 is 18 residues long. Germline values: CDR1 SGHTA, CDR2 FQGNSA. V was pared by 6 bases and J by 0 bases, with 22 bases between. This CDR3 is CASRVGGAAFYSTDTQYF. CDR3 coding DNA: TGTGCCAGCAGGGTCGGAGGGGCCGCCTTCTATAGCACAGATACGCAGTATTTT.